Listed here are 24 T cell receptor beta chains from one sample, sequenced in a study of cytomegalovirus exposure and HLA in healthy donors. 60 Vbeta and 13 Jbeta primers were used in PCR. Method: immunoSEQ multiplex PCR; TCRdb's copy keeps in-frame clones and lacks some. Here the sample spans around 150,000 clones, more than 75% being singletons. Sequenced input: PBMCs. These TCRs come from a young man in good health and CMV-seropositive.

This chain connects TRBV9 to TRBJ2-5; 7 bases are a match to TRBD1. The CDR3 has 14 residues. Germline values: CDR1 SGDLS, CDR2 YYNGEE. The V segment lost 4 bases and the J segment 1 base; nucleotides outside the gene matches: 4. CDR3 in amino acids: CASSRTGLQETQYF. For the CDR3, the DNA is TGTGCCAGCAGCCGGACAGGCCTCCAAGAGACCCAGTACTTC.

The chain is built from TRBV7-2 and TRBJ2-5, with D maybe TRBD1 (6 bases). The end of the DNA is better explained by TRBJ2-7, so the J call may be wrong. This CDR3 comprises 13 residues. Germline CDR1 is SGHTA and CDR2 is FQGNSA. CDR3 DNA: TGTGCCAGCAGCCTAAGACAGGTCCGCGAGCAGTACTTC. Translation gives CASSLRQVREQYF.

The chain recombines TRBV4-1 with TRBJ2-3; TRBD2 agrees at 16 bases. Trimming took 8 bases from V and 0 from J; bases not matched to a gene: 14. Germline V CDR1 and CDR2: MGHRA, YSYEKL. The CDR3 has 20 residues. CDR3 sequence reads: CASSFIPGTSGRASTDTQYF. For the CDR3, the DNA is TGCGCCAGCTCTTTCATTCCCGGGACTAGCGGGAGGGCTAGCACAGATACGCAGTATTTT.

This rearrangement joins TRBV7-9 to TRBJ2-3; weak D call: TRBD2 (7 bases). V gave up 2 bases and J gave up 4 bases, with 13 bases separating them. The CDR3 is 15 residues long. From germline, CDR1 is SEHNR and CDR2 FQNEAQ (reference sequence). In nucleotides, the CDR3 is TGTGCCAGCAGCTTATCGGGGGGCCAACCAGATACGCAGTATTTT. This translates into CASSLSGGQPDTQYF.

J is TRBJ2-3 and V is TRBV30, with D uncertain. V was clipped by 2 bases and J by 2 bases, with 11 bases between them. The germline V gene encodes CDR1 GTSNPN and CDR2 SVGIG (reference sequence). The CDR3 runs 14 residues. The CDR3 DNA reads as TGTGCCTGGAGTCCAGTGCTCCCCACAGATACGCAGTATTTT. Its protein product is CAWSPVLPTDTQYF.

The chain links TRBV30 to TRBJ1-2, with D possibly being TRBD1 (6 bases). Trimming removed 0 bases at V and 7 bases at J, with 15 bases between. The CDR3 is 14 amino acids. The germline gives CDR1 GTSNPN, CDR2 SVGIG (reference sequence). Written as DNA, the CDR3 is TGTGCCTGGAGTGTAGGACAGTTCGGTGGTGGCTACACCTTC. Translating it yields CAWSVGQFGGGYTF. Based on the CDR3 plus reference TRBV30 and TRBJ1-2, the full variable domain is SQTIHQWPATLVQPVGSPLSLECTVEGTSNPNLYWYRQAAGRGLQLLFYSVGIGQISSEVPQNLSASRPQDRQFILSSKKLLLSDSGFYLCAWSVGQFGGGYTFGSGTRLTVV.

The rearrangement uses TRBV25-1 and TRBJ1-2; 8 bases agree with TRBD1. CDR1 is MGHDK and CDR2 is SYGVNS in the germline V gene. The CDR3 runs to 15 residues. After removal of 1 base from V and 8 bases from J, the junction contained 9 bases not matched to a gene. The CDR3 reads CASSEWRTGTSGYTF. DNA of the CDR3: TGTGCCAGCAGTGAATGGCGGACAGGGACGTCGGGCTACACCTTC.

The gene calls are TRBV7-3 and TRBJ2-3, with D possibly TRBD2 on 6 matching bases. Trimming left V 5 bases short and J 0 bases short, with 12 bases between. The CDR3 spans 15 residues. The germline CDR1 and CDR2 sequences are SGHTA and FQGTGA. In nucleotides, the CDR3 is TGTGCCAGCAGCGCAGGGACTTCTAGCACAGATACGCAGTATTTT. It yields the protein CASSAGTSSTDTQYF.

The chain has TRBV13 and TRBJ1-3; D gene unclear. From germline, CDR1 is PRHDT and CDR2 FYEKMQ (reference sequence). The CDR3 has 16 residues. V lost 0 bases to trimming and J lost 0 bases, with 9 bases between them. CDR3 DNA: TGTGCCAGCAGCTTAGGCGCCGGACTCTCTGGAAACACCATATATTTT. Protein product: CASSLGAGLSGNTIYF.

V usage is TRBV5-5 and J usage is TRBJ2-7; D is possibly TRBD1 (5 bases). The germline V gene has CDR1 SGHKS and CDR2 YYEKEE (reference sequence). Deletions cut 5 bases from V and 5 bases from J, with 17 bases between. This CDR3 contains 14 residues. The CDR3 sequence: CASSWGFGPNEQYF. In DNA form, the CDR3 reads TGTGCCAGCAGTTGGGGCTTCGGGCCTAACGAGCAGTACTTC.

Of note for this clone: A read error may account for a junction end that differs from germline. The chain has TRBV7-7 and TRBJ2-1, with TRBD2 as a possible D gene (6 bases). This CDR3 is built from 18 residues. In germline, CDR1 is SSHAT, CDR2 FNYEAQ (reference sequence). CDR3 protein: CASSLAPTSSRGTNEQFF. The CDR3 region has the DNA TGTGCTAGCAGCTTAGCGCCGACTTCTAGCCGGGGGACCAATGAGCAGTTCTTC.

This rearrangement joins TRBV2 to TRBJ2-7; a weak D match, TRBD2 (6 bases). With 6 bases removed from V and 7 bases from J, the gap between germline ends came to 13 bases. The CDR3 runs 12 residues. The germline V gene has CDR1 SNHLY and CDR2 FYNNEI. The CDR3 here is CASSSNGGEQYF. The CDR3 nucleotides are TGTGCCAGCAGCTCGAATGGGGGGGAGCAGTACTTC.

J is TRBJ2-7 and V is TRBV6-1; no firm D call. The germline CDR1 and CDR2 sequences are MNHNS and SASEGT. CDR3 size: 11 residues. V dropped 4 bases and J dropped 3 bases, with 4 bases sitting between them. As DNA, the CDR3 is TGTGCCAGCAGTGGAGTCTACGAGCAGTACTTC. Translated, it gives CASSGVYEQYF.

This clone was seen more than once but under ten times. The chain is built from TRBV6-5 and TRBJ1-2; 11 nucleotides match TRBD1. This CDR3 contains 11 residues. J gave up 8 bases and V 8 bases, and 1 base lay outside the gene matches. CDR1 and CDR2 (germline): MNHEY, SVGAGI. As DNA, the CDR3 is TGTGCCAGCGGGACAGGGGGGGGCTACACCTTC. Amino acid sequence: CASGTGGGYTF.

The chain couples TRBV27 to TRBJ1-1, with a possible D match to TRBD1 (5 bases). Germline V gene sequence: CDR1 MNHEY, CDR2 SMNVEV (reference sequence). Trimming pared 6 bases from V and 4 bases from J, leaving 18 bases between. This CDR3 is built from 15 residues. CDR3 amino acids: CASRWAGMGGTEAFF. The CDR3 nucleotides read TGTGCCAGCAGGTGGGCTGGTATGGGGGGCACTGAAGCTTTCTTT.

The chain employs TRBV25-1 and TRBJ2-5; 8 bases are a match to TRBD2. The germline V gene has CDR1 MGHDK and CDR2 SYGVNS. This CDR3 contains 17 residues. V lost 5 bases, J lost 0 bases, and 11 bases stayed unmatched. The CDR3 sequence: CASSWGLVYSHQETQYF. CDR3 nucleotide sequence: TGTGCCAGCAGTTGGGGACTAGTGTATAGCCACCAAGAGACCCAGTACTTC. The whole variable domain, filled in from reference TRBV25-1 and TRBJ2-5, reads EADIYQTPRYLVIGTGKKITLECSQTMGHDKMYWYQQDPGMELHLIHYSYGVNSTEKGDLSSESTVSRIRTEHFPLTLESARPSHTSQYLCASSWGLVYSHQETQYFGPGTRLLVL.

The chain combines TRBV7-8 with TRBJ2-5; 9 bases align to TRBD2. There are 17 residues in the CDR3. CDR1 SGHVS and CDR2 FQNEAQ come from the germline V gene. The J segment lost 4 bases and the V segment lost 1 base, leaving 10 bases of the junction unmatched. CDR3 sequence (DNA): TGTGCCAGCAGCTTAGGGGGGCGGGGACTAGCTGCAGAGACCCAGTACTTC. Protein sequence: CASSLGGRGLAAETQYF.

The J gene is TRBJ1-1, the V gene TRBV2; the D is unclear. Trimming took 11 bases from V and 13 from J, leaving 17 bases between them. Germline assignment: CDR1 SNHLY and CDR2 FYNNEI. CDR3 size: 10 residues. The CDR3 reads CAGRLPEVFF. Here the CDR3 DNA reads TGTGCCGGCCGCTTACCAGAGGTTTTCTTT.

J is TRBJ2-7 and V is TRBV11-3; a weak D match, TRBD2 (6 bases). The CDR3 is 14 residues long. Germline CDR1 reads SGHNT; CDR2 reads YENEEA. Trimming shortened V by 5 bases and J by 2 bases, and 13 bases separated the two germline ends. Here the CDR3 reads CASSLGTFTYEQYF. The CDR3 region has the DNA TGTGCCAGCAGCCTCGGGACTTTCACCTACGAGCAGTACTTC.

The chain couples TRBV30 to TRBJ2-1; D is perhaps TRBD2 (5 bases). Per germline, CDR1 GTSNPN and CDR2 SVGIG (reference sequence). Between the trimmed V and J ends, which lost 7 bases and 8 bases, there was a span of 9 bases. The length of the CDR3 is 10 residues. The CDR3 nucleotides read TGTGCCTCTACCGGGGATGAGCAGTTCTTC. Translating gives CASTGDEQFF.

The chain uses TRBV6-5 and TRBJ1-2; 7 bases agree with TRBD1. The germline CDR1 and CDR2 sequences are MNHEY and SVGAGI. J lost 3 bases, V lost 2 bases, and 6 bases had no gene match. The CDR3 totals 15 residues. The CDR3 coding sequence is TGTGCCAGCAGTTACCAAGGGGGCGCCTACTATGGCTACACCTTC. It yields the protein CASSYQGGAYYGYTF.

The chain is built from TRBV6-6 and TRBJ1-1, with 9 positions matching TRBD1. The CDR3 has 15 residues. From germline, CDR1 is MNHNY and CDR2 SVGAGI (reference sequence). V was pared by 2 bases and J by 1 base, with 2 bases of the junction left unmatched. The CDR3 loop reads CASSYPGQGNTEAFF. CDR3 DNA: TGTGCCAGCAGTTACCCGGGACAGGGGAACACTGAAGCTTTCTTT.

The chain employs TRBV15 and TRBJ2-5; 11 positions agree with TRBD1. The J segment lost 5 bases and the V segment lost 3 bases, leaving 5 bases of the junction unmatched. The CDR3 spans 15 residues. The germline V gene encodes CDR1 LNHNV and CDR2 YYDKDF (reference sequence). DNA of the CDR3: TGTGCCACCAGCAGGGACAGGGGGCTTGGGGAGACCCAGTACTTC. Translated, it gives CATSRDRGLGETQYF.

This sequence joins TRBV7-2 and TRBJ1-1; 8 bases are shared with TRBD1. The length of the CDR3 is 15 residues. CDR1 and CDR2 from the germline V gene are SGHTA and FQGNSA. V lost 4 bases to trimming and J lost 0 bases; unmatched junction nucleotides: 4. CDR3 loop: CASSSTGGLNTEAFF. Written as DNA, the CDR3 is TGTGCCAGCAGCTCCACAGGGGGTTTGAACACTGAAGCTTTCTTT.